This TCR beta chain derives from a study of cytomegalovirus exposure and HLA in healthy donors (TCRdb year 2017). Background for the entire study: An earlier analysis of about 530 of the donors reported around 280 Gb of sequence data and approximately 120 million unique TCR beta sequences obtained from approximately 180 million T cells. In addition to the first cohort of 666 subjects, a separate validation cohort of 130 or so different subjects was used. The study was designed to test whether signatures of past pathogen exposure could be identified by cataloging public T cell receptors. An early release covering some 640 HLA-typed donors comprised roughly 300 gigabases of sequencing data and around 86 million unique TCR sequences. Every discovery cohort repertoire had been produced on one sequencing platform. The number of typed donors differed by locus: about 620-630 for A, B, C, DRB1 and DQB1; some 500 for DQA1; about 600 for DPA1; and 400 to 480 for DPB1. Roughly 5 DR-DQ haplotypes were handled as single units for association and clustering because linkage in the cohort was strong. Alongside the repertoire data, information on donor age, sex, ethnicity and CMV serostatus was compiled. Of the 350 to 450 genotyped donors, 65% to 90% fell in the genetic ancestry cluster associated with self-reported Caucasian donors. HLA typing included class I and class II loci at four-digit resolution. To study patterns of TCR occurrence, a later analysis re-analyzed previously published TCR beta repertoires from 650 to 750 donors and added high-resolution HLA genotyping. The later analysis used no new phenotypic data to find candidate immune exposures, relying instead on TCR beta sequences and their occurrence across donors. An earlier analysis of 587 of the donors used high-throughput TCR beta sequencing to judge whether each TCR beta V gene segment behaved as functional or pseudogenic. A later genetic analysis used genome-wide SNP genotypes for about 65% of the 666 donors, treating that subset as a discovery cohort. Among around 400 genotyped donors of the cohort, an average of approximately 230,000 unique TCR beta nucleotide sequences were sequenced per donor, around 18% of them non-productive. Using immunosequencing, the study profiled T cell repertoires from 500 to 800 subjects and related those repertoires to cytomegalovirus serostatus. To predict cytomegalovirus infection status, the study brought together high-throughput TCR immunosequencing, statistical association of individual TCRs with disease status, and machine learning. Beyond this particular receptor, the publication reports: In this cohort, only TCR beta chains were sequenced, and detectable features were limited by the absence of alpha or paired-chain data. Because the 87-base-pair reads could not distinguish some IMGT-functional V segments, including TRBV6-2 and TRBV6-3, those segments were excluded. It was suggested by the authors that the approach could potentially be generalized to other disease states and immunological phenotypes. In a later genetic analysis, fewer N-insertions in productive TCRs were reported among donors in an Asian-associated ancestry cluster than the roughly 700-donor mean. According to a later analysis, most CMV-associated TCR beta chains appeared to be HLA-restricted, and the HLA associations seemed to be driven largely by CMV exposure. A later genetic analysis associated a missense DCLRE1C variant with V-gene and J-gene trimming of TCR beta chains, and an independent cohort replicated the association. Specific HLA alleles were associated with roughly 17,000 TCR beta sequences at a false discovery rate of 0.05 in a later analysis. Most TCR sequences were observed very rarely across donors, whereas some public TCRs were present in many individuals. A further reported finding was that TCR beta sequences accurately predicted the HLA-A and HLA-B alleles for most subjects in the first cohort. The study gave a list of 150 to 200 TCR beta chains associated with cytomegalovirus. Several of the top co-occurrence clusters appeared to be linked to parvovirus B19, influenza, CMV and Epstein-Barr virus, according to a later analysis. An earlier analysis of 450 to 750 of the donors showed that most TCR beta V segments appeared in productive rearrangements either about 87% or about 30% of the time, which broadly matched IMGT annotations. When HLA alleles, especially DR and DQ, strongly co-occurred, attributing TCR associations to individual alleles was difficult. Because counts were too low, about 18 rarely observed V segments, including chromosome 9 orphons, were excluded from the earlier analysis of some 540 of the donors. In a later analysis, the rate of TCR association differed among HLA loci, with DRB1 alleles having the most associated TCRs and HLA-C alleles having the fewest. CMV serostatus was the only immune exposure information available for the cohort. Linkage disequilibrium might explain the correlated functional status among segregating V segments, but an unknown experimental factor could not be ruled out. In a later analysis, HLA-associated TCR beta chains were found to be more clonally expanded and to have lower generation probabilities than equally common non-associated chains. A cluster of highly shared sequence variants was judged likely to represent a technical artifact of the sequencing pipeline. HLA typing was unavailable for some donors at each locus, so association tests used only the typed subset. Presence/absence analyses assumed roughly uniform sequencing depth across donors, an assumption that may not hold. The classifier was reported to diagnose cytomegalovirus status with high specificity and sensitivity in both the original cohort and the validation cohort. A few of the identified cytomegalovirus-associated TCR beta chains were confirmed in vitro to be specific for cytomegalovirus antigens.

Library preparation used the immunoSEQ multiplex PCR assay. For the multiplex PCR, a mixture combining 60 forward primers for TCR Vbeta segments and 13 reverse primers for TCR Jbeta segments was used. The CDR3 region of rearranged TCR beta genes was amplified from genomic DNA by a multiplex PCR assay. The Illumina HiSeq System was used to sequence the amplified TCR beta libraries as 87-base-pair reads. The study's processing was this. A later analysis counted about 80 million unique TCR beta chains across the 650 to 800 repertoires, and about 10 million of these chains were shared by at least two donors. A nearest-neighbor algorithm error-corrected the raw reads and collapsed the reads into unique sequences, merging closely related sequences to remove PCR and sequencing errors. Alignment of CDR3 sequences to IMGT reference sequences was used to assign V, D and J gene segments. For a sequence to be retained, a match of at least six nucleotides was required to both a V gene segment and a J gene segment. A rearrangement was called productive if the CDR3 had no stop codons and remained in frame with V and J, and every other rearrangement was called non-productive. Following IMGT convention, CDR3 was defined as the stretch from the second conserved V-encoded cysteine to the conserved J-encoded phenylalanine. Sequences without an unambiguous match to a single V gene segment were excluded from the earlier analysis of approximately 600 of the donors. In an earlier analysis of 587 of the donors, V segments were called functional above 56.7% productive rearrangements and were called segregating when the between-donor standard deviation exceeded 5%. A statistical classification framework was built for diagnosing cytomegalovirus status from the catalog of TCR beta chain sequences. A later analysis assigned V and J genes by comparing TCR nucleotide sequences with IMGT/GENE-DB human TR gene sequences. Using the TCRdist pipeline, a later analysis assigned CDR3 sequences along with most-parsimonious VDJ recombination scenarios. In a later analysis, every TCR beta chain was defined by the combination of its CDR3 amino acid sequence and its V-gene family, and reads without a unique V-gene family were dropped. In a later analysis, around 600 highly shared, low-generation-probability nucleotide sequences were removed to address suspected cross-contamination and a sequencing artifact. In a later analysis, a clonal expansion index was calculated for each public chain from normalized within-repertoire ranks of inferred template counts. A later analysis computed generation probabilities with a VDJ recombination model fitted to out-of-frame rearrangements, and checked the results against IGoR. Hypergeometric tests were used in a later analysis to score TCR-TCR, TCR-HLA and TCR-CMV co-occurrence, with a repertoire-size bias correction applied to the TCR pairs. False discovery rates were estimated in a later analysis by permuting HLA or CMV assignments 20 times. A later analysis grouped co-occurring TCRs with DBSCAN, adding TCRdist sequence similarity when clustering within HLA-allele-positive subsets. Repertoires with fewer than 30,000 or more than 120,000 public chains, plus five repertoires with anomalous nucleotide sharing, were excluded from co-occurrence clustering. Imported from immuneACCESS, the table was reduced by TCRdb to in-frame sequences with V and J called. These copies leave out some clones; in studies compared against another copy, an unresolved V gene accounts for under half, and the cause of the remainder is not known. V and J calls and clone size are those listed in that table; D and trimming were worked out from the DNA. This sample gives more than 95,000 clones in total; 73% of them show up just once. The ten largest account for over 4% of the sample.

CDR1 MNHEY and CDR2 SVGAGI were looked up in the germline V gene. Relative to germline, V is 2 bases shorter and J is 9 bases shorter, with 10 bases between their ends. CDR3 length: 12 amino acids, cysteine to phenylalanine. The retained sequence is limited to the CDR3, 36 bases, with the frame set at the first base. The cohort comprised more than 550 healthy bone marrow donors. Cohort members were all nominally healthy when sampled, although unrecorded immune exposures were likely present. The donor was CMV seropositive and belonged to the group of 250 to 300 seropositive cohort members. A peripheral blood sample was collected from each donor, and TCR beta sequencing was performed on peripheral blood mononuclear cells. The Qiagen DNeasy Blood Extraction Kit was used to extract genomic DNA from the blood cell samples. For this clone: Its antigen target is currently unknown. Per-base qualities were not stored, and no clone one base away is much larger.

The V and J segments used are TRBV6-5 and TRBJ1-1, and TRBD1 may be the D gene, going by 5 matching bases. The clonotype comes from a man between 60 and 75 years old in good health and CMV-seropositive. The sample taken for sequencing was PBMCs. For the CDR3, the sequence is CASSYREGKAFF. The DNA is TGTGCCAGCAGTTACAGGGAGGGGAAAGCTTTCTTT.